Below, 20 T cell receptor beta chains from the same sample are listed, as sequenced in a study of metastatic and nonmetastatic thyroid tumors. Patients were all untreated before their thyroid surgery. TCRdb re-clonotyped the PCR reads through MiXCR. The sample yields 6,000 or so clones, 25% to 30% seen once. Material for sequencing was adjacent normal tissue. These receptor sequences come from a female donor with papillary thyroid cancer or a benign thyroid nodule (not recorded which). Some clones in this sample may be carry-over from other donors' samples.

The chain recombines TRBV28 with TRBJ1-6, with 8 bases matching TRBD1. In germline, CDR1 is MDHEN, CDR2 SYDVKM. The length of the CDR3 is 15 residues. With 5 bases clipped from V and 9 bases from J, the junction kept 9 bases outside the gene matches. The CDR3 DNA sequence: TGTGCCAGCAGTCCCGTAGGACAGGGTGGTTCACCCCTCCACTTT. As protein: CASSPVGQGGSPLHF. Supplemented by reference TRBV28 and TRBJ1-6, the full variable domain reads DVKVTQSSRYLVKRTGEKVFLECVQDMDHENMFWYRQDPGLGLRLIYFSYDVKMKEKGDIPEGYSVSREKKERFSLILESASTNQTSMYLCASSPVGQGGSPLHFGNGTRLTVT.

Only a few counts were recorded for this clone. V and J are TRBV6-1 and TRBJ2-2; D gene ambiguous. V was cut by 2 bases and J by 7 bases, with 11 bases left in between. This CDR3 is built from 14 residues. Germline V gene data show CDR1 as MNHNS and CDR2 as SASEGT. The CDR3 DNA reads as TGTGCCAGCAGTGAATCCGTGGGGATCGGGGAGCTGTTTTTT. This sequence encodes CASSESVGIGELFF.

This clone showed up just a few times. The chain is built from TRBV6-1 and TRBJ2-7; D is perhaps TRBD2 (5 bases). The germline CDR1 and CDR2 sequences are MNHNS and SASEGT. Trimming removed 7 bases from V and 0 bases from J, with 13 bases in between. This CDR3 is 14 amino acids long. DNA of the CDR3: TGTGCCAGCACGGGAACAGCGAGCTCCTACGAGCAGTACTTC. It yields the protein CASTGTASSYEQYF.

The J gene is TRBJ2-2, the V gene TRBV6-1; a possible D gene is TRBD2 (5 bases). Trimming left V 6 bases short and J 4 bases short, with 12 bases between. This CDR3 has 14 residues. Germline CDR1 MNHNS, CDR2 SASEGT. The CDR3 loop is CASRNLASTGELFF. The CDR3, as DNA: TGTGCCAGCAGGAATCTAGCATCCACCGGGGAGCTGTTTTTT.

The chain couples TRBV24-1 to TRBJ1-2; 8 bases fit TRBD1. The V gene end was trimmed by 3 bases and the J gene end by 6 bases; junction bases not matched to a gene: 2. Germline values: CDR1 KGHDR, CDR2 SFDVKD. This CDR3 has 13 residues. As DNA, the CDR3 is TGTGCCACCAGTGATAACAGGGGGGATGGCTACACCTTC. This gives the protein CATSDNRGDGYTF.

This clone came up a few times. The V gene is TRBV12-3 or TRBV12-4, the J gene TRBJ1-3; D remains ambiguous. This CDR3 is 14 amino acids long. The V end lost 3 bases, the J end lost 4 bases, and 10 bases lay between the germline ends. The CDR3 sequence is CASSFERGGNTIYF. CDR3 nucleotide sequence: TGTGCCAGCAGTTTTGAACGTGGGGGAAACACCATATATTTT.

The chain is built from TRBV20-1 and TRBJ1-2, with D possibly TRBD1 on 6 matching bases. CDR3 length: 15 residues. Germline V gene sequence: CDR1 DFQATT, CDR2 SNEGSKA (reference sequence). The ends were cut back, 0 bases at V and 2 bases at J, with 13 bases in the middle. CDR3 residues: CSARDVAGANYGYTF. CDR3 DNA sequence: TGCAGTGCTAGAGATGTGGCAGGGGCGAACTATGGCTACACCTTC.

This clone is termed medium-sized (0.01 to 0.1%). The V and J genes are TRBV2 and TRBJ2-5; the match to TRBD2 covers 12 bases. Germline values: CDR1 SNHLY, CDR2 FYNNEI. Germline trimming cut 3 bases from V and 5 bases from J; bases unmatched to any gene: 4. This CDR3 has 15 residues. The CDR3 is CASSDLAGGEETQYF. In DNA, the CDR3 is TGTGCCAGCAGTGATCTAGCGGGGGGGGAGGAGACCCAGTACTTC. Full variable domain (missing parts from reference TRBV2 and TRBJ2-5): EPEVTQTPSHQVTQMGQEVILRCVPISNHLYFYWYRQILGQKVEFLVSFYNNEISEKSEIFDDQFSVERPDGSNFTLKIRSTKLEDSAMYFCASSDLAGGEETQYFGPGTRLLVL.

This clone was seen a handful of times. V and J are TRBV6-1 and TRBJ2-3; perhaps TRBD2 as D (6 bases). Deletions cut 3 bases from V and 2 bases from J, with 12 bases between. CDR1 MNHNS and CDR2 SASEGT come from the germline V gene. CDR3 length: 15 residues. CDR3 amino acids: CASSDRGGVTDTQYF. The CDR3, as DNA: TGTGCCAGCAGTGACCGGGGAGGAGTCACAGATACGCAGTATTTT.

This clone occurred a few times. The J gene is TRBJ1-4, the V gene TRBV12-3 or TRBV12-4; maybe TRBD1 (5 bases). Trimming left V 3 bases short and J 3 bases short, with 11 bases between. The CDR3 is 15 amino acids. The CDR3 DNA reads TGTGCCAGCAGTTTGGCAACCAGGGCTAATGAAAAACTGTTTTTT. Protein product: CASSLATRANEKLFF.

This chain uses TRBV7-2 with TRBJ2-6; D is possibly TRBD1 (6 bases). With 4 bases removed from V and 8 bases from J, the gap between germline ends came to 9 bases. Per the germline V gene, CDR1 is SGHTA and CDR2 is FQGNSA. The CDR3 contains 13 residues. CDR3 nucleotide sequence: TGTGCCAGCAGCTCTCAGGGGTCCAACGTCCTGACTTTC. Encoded protein: CASSSQGSNVLTF.

The chain is built from TRBV20-1 and TRBJ1-5; 8 bases are shared with TRBD1. Germline assignment: CDR1 DFQATT and CDR2 SNEGSKA (reference sequence). V trimming: 1 base; J trimming: 5 bases; junction bases outside the gene matches: 10. The CDR3 totals 16 residues. CDR3 DNA: TGCAGTGCTAGAGTACATAGGGCAGGGGGCTATCAGCCCCAGCATTTT. It is translated as CSARVHRAGGYQPQHF.

This sequence joins TRBV28 and TRBJ2-7; D possibly corresponds to TRBD2 (6 bases). Germline loops: CDR1 MDHEN, CDR2 SYDVKM. The V gene lost 7 bases and the J gene lost 0 bases, with 13 bases spanning the gap. This CDR3 has 14 residues. CDR3 DNA sequence: TGTGCCAGCATTGGGGGGTTTAGCTCCTACGAGCAGTACTTC. Protein sequence: CASIGGFSSYEQYF.

Points on this clone: This CDR3 is also generated by other DNA sequences in the sample. The chain combines TRBV28 with TRBJ2-2, with D uncertain. The CDR3 totals 16 residues. Germline assignment: CDR1 MDHEN and CDR2 SYDVKM. V was shortened by 4 bases and J by 0 bases, with 12 bases between the two germline ends. The chain's CDR3 is CASSYLGTANTGELFF. CDR3 bases: TGTGCCAGCAGTTACCTGGGAACAGCGAACACCGGGGAGCTGTTTTTT.

V gene TRBV28 combines with J gene TRBJ2-7, with 8 bases lining up with TRBD2. CDR3 size: 15 residues. J lost 3 bases, V lost 5 bases, and 9 bases had no gene match. Germline values: CDR1 MDHEN, CDR2 SYDVKM. The CDR3 loop is CASSVTGLGLYEQYF. Written as DNA, the CDR3 is TGTGCCAGCAGTGTAACGGGACTAGGGCTCTACGAGCAGTACTTC.

A few counts support this clone. This sequence joins TRBV24-1 and TRBJ2-2, with D possibly being TRBD2 (5 bases). This CDR3 has 15 residues. The ends were cut back, 7 bases at V and 0 bases at J, with 11 bases in the middle. In germline, CDR1 is KGHDR, CDR2 SFDVKD. The CDR3 DNA reads TGTGCCACCAGCCGAGGGAGCGCGAACACCGGGGAGCTGTTTTTT. It translates to CATSRGSANTGELFF.

J is TRBJ1-2 and V is TRBV20-1; a possible D gene is TRBD1 (6 bases). V shed 5 bases and J shed 7 bases, with 14 bases lying between them. The CDR3 has 12 amino acids. Looked up from germline, CDR1 is DFQATT and CDR2 is SNEGSKA (reference sequence). The chain's CDR3 is CSAGGGAGGYTF. The CDR3 nucleotides are TGCAGTGCTGGCGGGGGGGCTGGTGGCTACACCTTC.

By share, this clone counts as medium-sized. Other DNA sequences in this specimen translate into the identical CDR3. The CDR3 region is CASQDRRGQTDTQYF. CDR3 in DNA: TGTGCCAGCCAAGACCGCCGGGGTCAGACAGATACGCAGTATTTT. This chain uses TRBV7-9 with TRBJ2-3; maybe TRBD2 (5 bases). Germline values: CDR1 SEHNR, CDR2 FQNEAQ (reference sequence). V lost 8 bases, J lost 3 bases, and 18 bases lay in between. This CDR3 spans 15 amino acids.

A few counts support this clone. The chain joins TRBV19 to TRBJ1-2; tentative D call: TRBD1 (5 bases). The CDR3 totals 14 residues. Germline V lookup: CDR1 LNHDA, CDR2 SQIVND (reference sequence). Trimming left V 8 bases short and J 7 bases short, with 20 bases between. The CDR3 loop is CASHNPGTGGGYTF. In nucleotides, the CDR3 is TGTGCCAGTCACAACCCAGGGACGGGGGGTGGCTACACCTTC.

This clone turned up a few times. CDR3 sequence: CASSTRDEQYF. The CDR3 DNA reads TGTGCCAGCAGTACGAGGGACGAGCAGTACTTC. This sequence joins TRBV2 and TRBJ2-7; perhaps TRBD2 as D (5 bases). The V and J ends lost 5 bases and 5 bases respectively, with 7 bases between them. The CDR3 has 11 residues. Germline CDR1 and CDR2: SNHLY and FYNNEI.